Below are 6 T cell receptor beta chains sequenced from a single sample in a study of STAT5B mutations in CD4+ large granular lymphocyte leukemia. This table comes from immunoSEQ multiplex PCR, and its TCRdb copy is limited to in-frame clones, with some not included. The sample has about 21,000 clones; about three quarters are singletons. The sequenced sample was CD4+ T cells from blood buffy coats. The receptors here all came from a human donor in good health.

The count of this clone is one. The chain uses TRBV30 and TRBJ1-6; no reliable D call. Deletions cut 8 bases from V and 8 bases from J, with 16 bases between. CDR3 length equals 13 residues. From germline, CDR1 is GTSNPN and CDR2 SVGIG (reference sequence). Here the CDR3 reads CATRRVIDSPLHF. The CDR3 nucleotides read TGTGCCACACGACGCGTGATTGATTCACCCCTCCACTTT.

This clone appeared a few times. The chain joins TRBV5-4 to TRBJ2-2; TRBD2 matches at 14 bases. Germline values: CDR1 SGHNT, CDR2 YYREEE (reference sequence). This CDR3 is 17 amino acids long. V was pared by 4 bases and J by 0 bases, with 2 bases of the junction left unmatched. The CDR3 DNA is TGTGCCAGCAGCCCGGGACTAGCGGGAGCGAACACCGGGGAGCTGTTTTTT. Protein product: CASSPGLAGANTGELFF.

This clone came up once. The chain combines TRBV30 with TRBJ1-3; possibly TRBD1 for D (6 bases). V was cut by 2 bases and J by 0 bases, with 8 bases left in between. The V gene's germline CDR1 is GTSNPN and CDR2 SVGIG (reference sequence). This CDR3 contains 14 residues. CDR3 sequence (DNA): TGTGCCTGGAGTAAGGACAGCTCTGGAAACACCATATATTTT. Encoded protein: CAWSKDSSGNTIYF.

V gene TRBV23-1 combines with J gene TRBJ2-7, with D hard to call. TRBV23-1 is placed among ORFs of uncertain function. This CDR3 comprises 15 residues. The V end was cut by 1 base, the J end by 5 bases, with 15 bases between. This chain's CDR3 is CASSQLSHRVDEQYF. The CDR3 DNA follows: TGCGCCAGCAGTCAATTAAGCCACCGGGTGGACGAGCAGTACTTC.

The chain combines TRBV10-3 with TRBJ2-1, with 10 nucleotides matching TRBD2. Germline lookup yields CDR1 ENHRY and CDR2 SYGVKD. The CDR3 spans 15 residues. Trimming cost V 4 bases and J 3 bases; bases outside gene matches: 3. CDR3 sequence reads: CAISALAGDYNEQFF. Here the CDR3 DNA reads TGTGCCATCAGTGCGCTAGCGGGGGACTACAATGAGCAGTTCTTC.

The chain is built from TRBV5-1 and TRBJ2-2; 11 bases are a match to TRBD2. CDR3 length equals 16 residues. From germline, CDR1 is SGHRS and CDR2 YFSETQ. The J segment lost 6 bases and the V segment lost 0 bases, leaving 4 bases of the junction unmatched. CDR3 nucleotides: TGCGCCAGCAGCTTGGGACTAGCGGGGATTTCCGGGGAGCTGTTTTTT. Residues: CASSLGLAGISGELFF.